Listed here are 22 T cell receptor beta chains from one sample, sequenced in a study of blood T cell repertoires in COVID-19. Clones were read by immunoSEQ multiplex PCR, and TCRdb kept only the in-frame ones, dropping some. This table has fewer than 200,000 clones, 86% appearing once. The sequenced sample consisted of peripheral blood. The receptors here all came from a man between 65 and 85 years old with active or convalescent COVID-19.

This chain links TRBV28 with TRBJ1-1; D is unclear. This CDR3 has 14 amino acids. Germline-derived CDR1 and CDR2 are MDHEN and SYDVKM. V was clipped by 5 bases and J by 6 bases, with 16 bases between them. The chain's CDR3 is CASSPLGGSPEAFF. The CDR3 DNA sequence: TGTGCCAGCAGTCCCCTTGGAGGATCCCCTGAAGCTTTCTTT.

The chain uses TRBV19 and TRBJ1-1, with a tentative D call TRBD1 (5 bases). V lost 8 bases to trimming and J lost 7 bases, with 20 bases between them. Looked up from germline, CDR1 is LNHDA and CDR2 is SQIVND (reference sequence). CDR3 size: 14 residues. CDR3 bases: TGTGCCAGTCGCATATCACTCACAGGATTTGAAGCTTTCTTT. It codes for CASRISLTGFEAFF.

This clone was picked up one time. The genes are TRBV10-1 and TRBJ1-1; weak D call: TRBD1 (6 bases). Trimming cost V 6 bases and J 10 bases, with 18 bases left between them. Germline V gives CDR1 WNHNN, CDR2 SYGVQD (reference sequence). This CDR3 has 13 residues. In DNA form, the CDR3 reads TGCGCCAGCAGCGCGAGTACAGGGTTGGGAGCTTTCTTT. Protein: CASSASTGLGAFF.

V gene TRBV5-1 combines with J gene TRBJ2-3; perhaps TRBD1 as D (5 bases). This CDR3 is 13 amino acids long. The V end was cut by 1 base, the J end by 3 bases, with 6 bases between. Germline assignment: CDR1 SGHRS and CDR2 YFSETQ. The CDR3 sequence: CASSLQGTDTQYF. The CDR3, as DNA: TGCGCCAGCAGCTTGCAGGGAACAGATACGCAGTATTTT.

The gene calls are TRBV4-1 and TRBJ2-1, with TRBD2 as a possible D gene (6 bases). The V end lost 1 base, the J end lost 8 bases, and 21 bases lay between the germline ends. CDR1 and CDR2 from the germline V gene are MGHRA and YSYEKL. This CDR3 spans 17 amino acids. This chain's CDR3 is CASSQATSAGGRDEQFF. As DNA, the CDR3 is TGCGCCAGCAGCCAAGCCACTTCAGCGGGTGGGCGGGATGAGCAGTTCTTC.

V gene TRBV3-1 (or the pseudogene TRBV3-2) combines with J gene TRBJ1-1; D is possibly TRBD1 (6 bases). Looked up from germline, CDR1 is LGHDT and CDR2 is YNNKEL (reference sequence). The V and J ends lost 4 bases and 7 bases respectively, with 10 bases between them. The CDR3 covers 12 residues. DNA of the CDR3: TGTGCCAGCAGCCGAACAGGGATTGAAGCTTTCTTT. Protein product: CASSRTGIEAFF.

The rearrangement joins TRBV19 to TRBJ2-1, with a weak D call TRBD1 (6 bases). Trimming pared 5 bases from V and 6 bases from J, leaving 14 bases between. Germline V lookup: CDR1 LNHDA, CDR2 SQIVND (reference sequence). This CDR3 has 14 residues. In DNA, the CDR3 is TGTGCCAGTAGTCGTATCGGACAGCCCAATGAGCAGTTCTTC. It codes for CASSRIGQPNEQFF.

This sequence joins TRBV9 and TRBJ2-1; perhaps TRBD2 as D (5 bases). V dropped 2 bases and J dropped 9 bases, with 18 bases sitting between them. This CDR3 is 15 amino acids long. CDR1 SGDLS and CDR2 YYNGEE come from the germline V gene. This chain's CDR3 is CASSVSVGEGFEQFF. As DNA, the CDR3 is TGTGCCAGCAGCGTCTCCGTGGGAGAGGGTTTTGAGCAGTTCTTC.

The V gene is TRBV19, the J gene TRBJ2-7, with TRBD1 matching 11 bases. Trimming removed 5 bases from V and 1 base from J; junction bases left unmatched: 7. This CDR3 is built from 16 residues. Germline loops: CDR1 LNHDA, CDR2 SQIVND (reference sequence). The CDR3 loop reads CASSSGGQGASYEQYF. In DNA form, the CDR3 reads TGTGCCAGTAGTTCCGGAGGACAGGGGGCTTCCTACGAGCAGTACTTC.

A single count supports this clone. The V and J genes are TRBV6-2 or TRBV6-3 and TRBJ1-5; possibly TRBD1 for D (6 bases). Germline CDR1 MNHEY, CDR2 SVGEGT. This CDR3 has 16 amino acids. The germline V and J ends were trimmed by 4 bases and 4 bases, with 17 bases remaining between them. The CDR3 DNA is TGTGCCAGCAGTTTTTCCGTTGGGAGGGGGAATCAGCCCCAGCATTTT. Its translation is CASSFSVGRGNQPQHF.

The rearrangement links TRBV7-9 to TRBJ2-7, with 14 bases aligning to TRBD2. After removal of 1 base from V and 9 bases from J, the junction contained 11 bases not matched to a gene. Germline CDR1 reads SEHNR; CDR2 reads FQNEAQ (reference sequence). CDR3 length: 17 residues. The CDR3 sequence: CASSLGPGTSGRVGQYF. CDR3 DNA: TGTGCCAGCAGCTTAGGGCCCGGGACTAGCGGGAGAGTCGGGCAGTACTTC.

The chain employs TRBV9 and TRBJ2-2, with 7 positions matching TRBD1. The CDR3 extends over 13 amino acids. Trimming at V came to 4 bases and at J to 6 bases, leaving 3 bases not matched to a gene. Germline CDR1 reads SGDLS; CDR2 reads YYNGEE. CDR3 sequence (DNA): TGTGCCAGCAGCCCACAGGGGTCCGGGGAGCTGTTTTTT. As protein: CASSPQGSGELFF.

This clone turned up a few times. This chain links TRBV10-3 with TRBJ1-5; D remains ambiguous. Germline CDR1 is ENHRY and CDR2 is SYGVKD. V was shortened by 2 bases and J by 0 bases, with 5 bases between the two germline ends. The CDR3 covers 14 residues. This CDR3 reads CAISEPFSNQPQHF. The CDR3 bases are TGTGCCATCAGTGAGCCTTTTAGCAATCAGCCCCAGCATTTT.

The chain joins TRBV2 to TRBJ1-1; the D is unclear. Trimming stripped 6 bases from V and 1 base from J, with 9 bases between. The germline V gene has CDR1 SNHLY and CDR2 FYNNEI. The CDR3 is 13 amino acids. The CDR3 nucleotides are TGTGCCAGCAGAAAACAGCCGAACACTGAAGCTTTCTTT. This encodes CASRKQPNTEAFF.

This sequence joins TRBV7-2 and TRBJ1-1; maybe TRBD1 (6 bases). This CDR3 spans 15 amino acids. Germline CDR1 reads SGHTA; CDR2 reads FQGNSA. Trimming stripped 0 bases from V and 3 bases from J, with 11 bases between. CDR3 DNA sequence: TGTGCCAGCAGCTTAGCTGGCAGGGGTTACACTGAAGCTTTCTTT. This translates into CASSLAGRGYTEAFF.

The table lists this clone with a count of one. The chain carries TRBV29-1 and TRBJ2-1; TRBD2 agrees at 14 bases. V lost 7 bases, J lost 0 bases, and 11 bases stayed unmatched. CDR3 size: 18 residues. In germline, CDR1 is SQVTM, CDR2 ANQGSEA. CDR3 nucleotides: TGCAGCGCCTACAGGGGACTAGCGGGGGATAGCTCCTACAATGAGCAGTTCTTC. Its translation is CSAYRGLAGDSSYNEQFF.

As concerns this clone: Other nucleotide sequences in the sample specify the same CDR3. V gene TRBV6-5 combines with J gene TRBJ1-2; unclear D gene. Germline V gene data show CDR1 as MNHEY and CDR2 as SVGAGI. The V gene lost 6 bases and the J gene lost 1 base, with 9 bases spanning the gap. The CDR3 has 13 amino acids. The DNA of the CDR3 is TGTGCCAGCAGCCGTACCGGTAACTATGGCTACACCTTC. This sequence encodes CASSRTGNYGYTF.

The chain has TRBV11-3 and TRBJ2-1; TRBD2 agrees at 15 bases. The junction had 12 bases not matched to a gene; V was cut back by 5 bases and J by 4 bases. The CDR3 has 19 amino acids. CDR1 and CDR2 from the germline V gene are SGHNT and YENEEA. CDR3 sequence reads: CASSQSGLAGGPSYNEQFF. For the CDR3, the DNA is TGTGCCAGCAGCCAATCGGGACTAGCGGGGGGACCATCATACAATGAGCAGTTCTTC.

This clone has a handful of counts. This chain connects TRBV6-6 to TRBJ1-6; 11 nucleotides align to TRBD1. This CDR3 is 14 amino acids long. Germline lookup yields CDR1 MNHNY and CDR2 SVGAGI (reference sequence). V was pared by 4 bases and J by 9 bases, with 2 bases of the junction left unmatched. CDR3 region: CASSSGQGGSPLHF. In DNA form, the CDR3 reads TGTGCCAGCAGTTCGGGACAGGGGGGTTCACCCCTCCACTTT.

The chain recombines TRBV6-5 with TRBJ1-1, with D perhaps TRBD1 (6 bases). The V and J ends lost 5 bases and 1 base respectively, with 11 bases between them. The CDR3 covers 14 residues. In germline, CDR1 is MNHEY, CDR2 SVGAGI. CDR3 coding DNA: TGTGCCAGCAGTCGGGACAACACGAACACTGAAGCTTTCTTT. It specifies CASSRDNTNTEAFF.

The J gene is TRBJ1-6, the V gene TRBV27; D is ambiguous. V lost 6 bases and J lost 6, with 12 bases in between. The CDR3 is 14 residues long. The germline gives CDR1 MNHEY, CDR2 SMNVEV (reference sequence). CDR3 in amino acids: CASRPGASNSPLHF. The CDR3 coding sequence is TGTGCCAGCAGACCGGGAGCCTCTAATTCACCCCTCCACTTT.

The chain couples TRBV7-2 to TRBJ2-3; D unclear. The CDR3 spans 15 residues. The V gene's germline CDR1 is SGHTA and CDR2 FQGNSA. Trimming stripped 5 bases from V and 1 base from J, with 13 bases between. Here the CDR3 DNA reads TGTGCCAGCAGCGCGTCCCTTTTGGGCACAGATACGCAGTATTTT. Amino acid sequence: CASSASLLGTDTQYF.